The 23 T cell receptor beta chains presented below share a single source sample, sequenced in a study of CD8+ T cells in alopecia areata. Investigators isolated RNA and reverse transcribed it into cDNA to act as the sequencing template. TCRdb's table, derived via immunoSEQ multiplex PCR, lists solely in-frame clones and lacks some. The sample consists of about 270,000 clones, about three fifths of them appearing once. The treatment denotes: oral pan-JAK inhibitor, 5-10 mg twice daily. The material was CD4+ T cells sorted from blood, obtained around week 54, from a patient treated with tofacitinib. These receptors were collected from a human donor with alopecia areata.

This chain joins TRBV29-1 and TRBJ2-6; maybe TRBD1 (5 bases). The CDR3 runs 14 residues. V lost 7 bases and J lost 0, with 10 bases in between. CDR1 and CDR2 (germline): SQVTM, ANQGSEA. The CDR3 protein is CSAQDTSGANVLTF. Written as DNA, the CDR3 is TGCAGCGCCCAGGACACCTCTGGGGCCAACGTCCTGACTTTC.

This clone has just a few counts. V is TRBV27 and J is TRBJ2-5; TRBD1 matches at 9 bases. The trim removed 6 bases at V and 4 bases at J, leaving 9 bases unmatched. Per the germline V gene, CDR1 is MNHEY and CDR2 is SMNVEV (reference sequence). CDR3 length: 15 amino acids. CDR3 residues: CASSLGQGKAETQYF. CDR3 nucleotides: TGTGCCAGCAGCCTGGGACAGGGTAAAGCAGAGACCCAGTACTTC.

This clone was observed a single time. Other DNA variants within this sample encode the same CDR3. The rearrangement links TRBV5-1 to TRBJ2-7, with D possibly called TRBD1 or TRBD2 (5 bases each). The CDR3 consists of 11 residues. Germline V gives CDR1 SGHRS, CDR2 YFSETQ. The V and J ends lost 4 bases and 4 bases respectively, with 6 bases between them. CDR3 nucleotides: TGCGCCAGCAGCGGGGGATACGAGCAGTACTTC. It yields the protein CASSGGYEQYF.

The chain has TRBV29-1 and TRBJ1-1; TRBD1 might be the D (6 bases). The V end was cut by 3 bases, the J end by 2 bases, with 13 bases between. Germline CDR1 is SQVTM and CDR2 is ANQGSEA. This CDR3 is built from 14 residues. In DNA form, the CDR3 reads TGCAGCGTTGACAGGGGAGGGGCCAACACTGAAGCTTTCTTT. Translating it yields CSVDRGGANTEAFF.

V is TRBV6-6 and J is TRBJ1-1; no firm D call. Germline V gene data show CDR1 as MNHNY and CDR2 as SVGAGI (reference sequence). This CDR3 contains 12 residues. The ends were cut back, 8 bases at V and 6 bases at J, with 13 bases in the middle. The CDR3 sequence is CASGGMVAEAFF. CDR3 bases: TGTGCCAGCGGAGGGATGGTGGCTGAAGCTTTCTTT.

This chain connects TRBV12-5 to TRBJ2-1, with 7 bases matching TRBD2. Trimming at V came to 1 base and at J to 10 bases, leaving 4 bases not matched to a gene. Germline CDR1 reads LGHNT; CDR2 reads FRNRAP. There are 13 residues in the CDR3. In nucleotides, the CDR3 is TGTGCTAGTGGTTTGGCCACCGGGAGGGAGCAGTTCTTC. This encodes CASGLATGREQFF.

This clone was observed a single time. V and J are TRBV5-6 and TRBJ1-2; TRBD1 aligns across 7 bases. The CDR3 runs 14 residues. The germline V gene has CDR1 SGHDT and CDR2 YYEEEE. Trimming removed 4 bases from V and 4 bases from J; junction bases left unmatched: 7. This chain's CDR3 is CASSRADRPYGYTF. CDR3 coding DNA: TGTGCCAGCAGCCGCGCGGACAGGCCCTATGGCTACACCTTC.

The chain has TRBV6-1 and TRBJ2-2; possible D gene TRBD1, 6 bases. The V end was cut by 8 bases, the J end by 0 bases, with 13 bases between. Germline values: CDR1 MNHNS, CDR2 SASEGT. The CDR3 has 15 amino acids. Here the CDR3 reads CASSRTASNTGELFF. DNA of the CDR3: TGTGCCAGCTCTAGGACAGCCTCGAACACCGGGGAGCTGTTTTTT.

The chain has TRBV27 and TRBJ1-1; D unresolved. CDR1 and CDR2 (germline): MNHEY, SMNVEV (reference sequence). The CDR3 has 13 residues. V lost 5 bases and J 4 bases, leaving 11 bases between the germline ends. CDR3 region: CASSLEVGTEAFF. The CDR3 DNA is TGTGCCAGCAGTCTTGAGGTAGGCACTGAAGCTTTCTTT.

This CDR3 reads CAWTRDRRVETQYF. In DNA, the CDR3 is TGTGCCTGGACTAGGGACCGCCGGGTGGAGACCCAGTACTTC. This sequence joins TRBV30 and TRBJ2-5, with D possibly being TRBD1 or TRBD2 (5 bases each). The germline V gene has CDR1 GTSNPN and CDR2 SVGIG (reference sequence). The CDR3 loop spans 14 amino acids. Trimming shortened V by 4 bases and J by 5 bases, and 17 bases separated the two germline ends. Full variable domain (rest looked up from reference TRBV30 and TRBJ2-5): SQTIHQWPATLVQPVGSPLSLECTVEGTSNPNLYWYRQAAGRGLQLLFYSVGIGQISSEVPQNLSASRPQDRQFILSSKKLLLSDSGFYLCAWTRDRRVETQYFGPGTRLLVL.

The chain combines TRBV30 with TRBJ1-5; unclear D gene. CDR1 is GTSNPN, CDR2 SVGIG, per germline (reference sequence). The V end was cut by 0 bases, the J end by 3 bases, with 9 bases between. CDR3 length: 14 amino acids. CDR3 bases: TGTGCCTGGAGTGTACTGGGGTACAATCAGCCCCAGCATTTT. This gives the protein CAWSVLGYNQPQHF. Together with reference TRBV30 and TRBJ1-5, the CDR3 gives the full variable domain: SQTIHQWPATLVQPVGSPLSLECTVEGTSNPNLYWYRQAAGRGLQLLFYSVGIGQISSEVPQNLSASRPQDRQFILSSKKLLLSDSGFYLCAWSVLGYNQPQHFGDGTRLSIL.

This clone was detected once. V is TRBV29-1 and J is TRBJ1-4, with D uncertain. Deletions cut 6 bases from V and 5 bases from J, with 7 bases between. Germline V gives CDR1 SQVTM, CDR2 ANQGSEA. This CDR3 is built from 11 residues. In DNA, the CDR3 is TGCAGCGTAGGCTTGAATGAAAAACTGTTTTTT. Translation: CSVGLNEKLFF. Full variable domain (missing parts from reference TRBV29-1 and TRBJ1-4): SAVISQKPSRDICQRGTSLTIQCQVDSQVTMMFWYRQQPGQSLTLIATANQGSEATYESGFVIDKFPISRPNLTFSTLTVSNMSPEDSSIYLCSVGLNEKLFFGSGTQLSVL.

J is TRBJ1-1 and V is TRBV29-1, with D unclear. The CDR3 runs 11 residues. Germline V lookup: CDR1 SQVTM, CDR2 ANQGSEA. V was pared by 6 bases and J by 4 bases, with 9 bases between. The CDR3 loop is CSVVMGTEAFF. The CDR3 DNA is TGCAGCGTAGTCATGGGCACTGAAGCTTTCTTT.

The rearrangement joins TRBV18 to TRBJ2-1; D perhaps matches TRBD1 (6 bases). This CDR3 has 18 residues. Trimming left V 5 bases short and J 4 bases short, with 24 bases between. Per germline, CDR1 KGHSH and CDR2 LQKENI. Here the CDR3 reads CASSALLGQSLLYNEQFF. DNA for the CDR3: TGTGCCAGCTCAGCCCTCCTCGGACAGTCGCTCCTATACAATGAGCAGTTCTTC.

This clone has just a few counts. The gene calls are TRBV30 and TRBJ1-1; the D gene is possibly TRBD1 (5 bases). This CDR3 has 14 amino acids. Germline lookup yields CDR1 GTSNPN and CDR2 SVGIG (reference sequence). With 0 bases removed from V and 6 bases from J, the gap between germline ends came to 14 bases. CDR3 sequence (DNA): TGTGCCTGGAGTGTACTCCCTGGGGGATCTGAAGCTTTCTTT. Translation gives CAWSVLPGGSEAFF.

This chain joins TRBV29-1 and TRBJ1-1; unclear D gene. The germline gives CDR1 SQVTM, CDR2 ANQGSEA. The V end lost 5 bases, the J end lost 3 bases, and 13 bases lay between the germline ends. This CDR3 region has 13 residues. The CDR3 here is CSVSHLTDTEAFF. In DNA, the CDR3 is TGCAGCGTTTCACATCTAACGGACACTGAAGCTTTCTTT.

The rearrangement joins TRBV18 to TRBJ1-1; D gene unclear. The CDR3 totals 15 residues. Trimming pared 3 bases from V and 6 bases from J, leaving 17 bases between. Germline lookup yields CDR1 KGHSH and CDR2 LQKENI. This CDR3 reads CASSPPTRVYAEAFF. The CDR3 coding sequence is TGTGCCAGCTCACCCCCGACAAGGGTTTATGCTGAAGCTTTCTTT.

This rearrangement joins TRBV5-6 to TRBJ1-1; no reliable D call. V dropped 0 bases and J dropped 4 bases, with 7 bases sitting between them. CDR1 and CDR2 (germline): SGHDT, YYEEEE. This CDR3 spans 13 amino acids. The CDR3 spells CASSLGVPTEAFF. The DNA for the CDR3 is TGTGCCAGCAGCTTGGGTGTCCCCACTGAAGCTTTCTTT.

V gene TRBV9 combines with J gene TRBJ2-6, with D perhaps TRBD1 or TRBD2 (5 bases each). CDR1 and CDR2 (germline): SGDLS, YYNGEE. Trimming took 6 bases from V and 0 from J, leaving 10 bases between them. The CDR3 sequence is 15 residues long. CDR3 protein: CASNRDRSGANVLTF. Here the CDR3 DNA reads TGTGCCAGCAATAGGGACCGCTCTGGGGCCAACGTCCTGACTTTC.

CDR3 DNA sequence: TGTGCCAGCAGCCCTCAGGGTGGAGGCTATGGCTACACCTTC. Translating gives CASSPQGGGYGYTF. This sequence joins TRBV7-9 and TRBJ1-2, with D perhaps matching TRBD1 (5 bases). The CDR3 totals 14 residues. The germline V gene has CDR1 SEHNR and CDR2 FQNEAQ (reference sequence). The V end lost 5 bases, the J end lost 4 bases, and 14 bases lay between the germline ends. Drawing the rest from reference TRBV7-9 and TRBJ1-2, the complete variable domain is DTGVSQNPRHKITKRGQNVTFRCDPISEHNRLYWYRQTLGQGPEFLTYFQNEAQLEKSRLLSDRFSAERPKGSFSTLEIQRTEQGDSAMYLCASSPQGGGYGYTFGSGTRLTVV.

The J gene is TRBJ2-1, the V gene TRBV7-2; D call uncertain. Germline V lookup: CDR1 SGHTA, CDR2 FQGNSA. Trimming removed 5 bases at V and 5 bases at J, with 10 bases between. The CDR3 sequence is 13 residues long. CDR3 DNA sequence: TGTGCCAGCAGCCTTAACGAGGACAATGAGCAGTTCTTC. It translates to CASSLNEDNEQFF.

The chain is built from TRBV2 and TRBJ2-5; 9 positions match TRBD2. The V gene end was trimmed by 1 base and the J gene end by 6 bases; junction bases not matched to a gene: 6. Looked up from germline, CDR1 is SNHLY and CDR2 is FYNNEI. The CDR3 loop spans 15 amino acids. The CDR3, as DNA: TGTGCCAGCAGTGAAGACGAAGCGGGGGGAAAGACCCAGTACTTC. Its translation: CASSEDEAGGKTQYF. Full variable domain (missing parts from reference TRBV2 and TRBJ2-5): EPEVTQTPSHQVTQMGQEVILRCVPISNHLYFYWYRQILGQKVEFLVSFYNNEISEKSEIFDDQFSVERPDGSNFTLKIRSTKLEDSAMYFCASSEDEAGGKTQYFGPGTRLLVL.

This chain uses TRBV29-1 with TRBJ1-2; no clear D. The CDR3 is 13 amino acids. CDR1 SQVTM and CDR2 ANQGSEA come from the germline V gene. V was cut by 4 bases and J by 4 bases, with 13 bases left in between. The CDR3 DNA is TGCAGCGTTGGAGACTGGGGAGGCTATGGCTACACCTTC. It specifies CSVGDWGGYGYTF.